This T cell receptor beta chain is from a study of blood T cell repertoires in COVID-19. Overall study: PBMCs, B-cell-depleted T cells, or T cells were the source of the cDNA or gDNA that made up the material.

Per the study methods: Estimation of nucleated cell counts was performed using reference gene primer amplification. Repertoires were generated with immunoSEQ multiplex PCR, while TCRdb's copy carries only in-frame clones and drops some. V, J and clone size derive from that table, while D and trimming were established from the DNA sequence. The table includes more than 40,000 clones, just over 90% detected once. V trimming: 1 base; J trimming: 0 bases; junction bases outside the gene matches: 4. From germline, CDR1 is SGHTA and CDR2 FQGNSA. There are 17 residues in the CDR3. The sequenced sample consisted of peripheral blood. V gene TRBV7-2 combines with J gene TRBJ1-3; 9 bases match TRBD1. The TCR comes from an older man with acute or convalescent COVID-19. The CDR3 reads CASSLGGQGLSGNTIYF. In DNA form, the CDR3 reads TGTGCCAGCAGCTTAGGGGGACAGGGACTCTCTGGAAACACCATATATTTT. The full variable domain, completed using reference TRBV7-2 and TRBJ1-3, is GAGVSQSPSNKVTEKGKDVELRCDPISGHTALYWYRQSLGQGLEFLIYFQGNSAPDKSGLPSDRFSAERTGGSVSTLTIQRTQQEDSAVYLCASSLGGQGLSGNTIYFGEGSWLTVV.